This paragraph reports one TCR beta chain. As yet, its antigen is unknown. This CDR3 has 16 amino acids. V shed 1 base and J shed 0 bases, with 8 bases lying between them. CDR1 and CDR2 (germline): SGHRS, YFSETQ. The sample comes from a study of early T cells in non-severe SARS-CoV-2 infection. Study information: Sequencing of unsorted whole blood was done on bulk RNA, leaving chains unpaired.

As part of library construction, unique molecular identifiers were attached to individual cDNA molecules. TCRdb recomputed calls from the 5' RACE reads with MiXCR, one row per CDR3 protein. The sample yields 43,000 or so distinct CDR3 sequences, around 4.1% seen once. Study results and caveats: VDJdb-based annotation leaned toward anti-spike CD8 responses and missed private and CD4 specificities.

The V call is TRBV5-1, the J call TRBJ2-6, with TRBD1 as a possible D gene (6 bases). The sequenced sample was whole blood. The TCR comes from an adult who was a healthcare worker with PCR-confirmed SARS-CoV-2 infection or an uninfected control (not recorded which). The CDR3 region has the DNA TGCGCCAGCAGCTTGACAGGGTACTCTGGGGCCAACGTCCTGACTTTC. Its translation is CASSLTGYSGANVLTF.